The TCR beta chain described here comes from a study of cytomegalovirus exposure and HLA in healthy donors. Study-wide results and caveats: A missense variant in DCLRE1C was later tied to TCR beta V- and J-gene trimming. It was reported that the classifier diagnosed cytomegalovirus status with high specificity and sensitivity in both the original and validation cohorts.

As for this clone: The target antigen is unknown.

60 Vbeta and 13 Jbeta primers were used in PCR. Original analysis: Later analysis identified approximately 88 million unique TCR beta chains, about 12 million shared. Produced via immunoSEQ multiplex PCR; TCRdb's table is partial and in-frame only. For V, J and clone size, that table is used; D and trimming come from the DNA. The sample holds approximately 210,000 clones, 70% to 80% seen once. The sequenced sample was PBMCs. The clonotype comes from a girl aged 10 to 17 in good health and CMV-seropositive.

For the CDR3, the DNA is TGTGCCTGGAGTCTTGCGGCCGGGGGTGGAAACACCATATATTTT. Translated: CAWSLAAGGGNTIYF. V gene TRBV30 combines with J gene TRBJ1-3, with D perhaps matching TRBD1 (5 bases). V was pared by 2 bases and J by 3 bases, with 14 bases between. Germline V gives CDR1 GTSNPN, CDR2 SVGIG (reference sequence). This CDR3 has 15 amino acids.